This note documents a single T cell receptor beta chain sequence. With random hexamers, 0.5 to 1 ug RNA was reverse transcribed. Coverage of TCR beta CDR3 amplification by immunoSEQ multiplex PCR extended to 54 Vbeta and 13 Jbeta. TCRdb used MiXCR to reprocess the immunoSEQ multiplex PCR reads, holding one entry per CDR3 protein. The sample carries roughly 180,000 distinct CDR3 sequences, about 94% recorded once. Germline V gene sequence: CDR1 DFQATT, CDR2 SNEGSKA (reference sequence). This CDR3 is 14 amino acids long. Trimming removed 6 bases from V and 0 bases from J, with 15 bases in between. This sample was included in a study of CD8 T cells in Susac syndrome. From blood CD8+ and CD4+ T cells, TCR beta sequences were generated. Healthy donors constituted the controls, which were matched for age and sex. TEMRA cells were FACS-enriched, unlike CD8+ and CD4+ T cells, which were negatively isolated.

This clonotype originated in a human donor in good health. The genes are TRBV20-1 and TRBJ2-7, with D perhaps TRBD1 or TRBD2 (5 bases each). The sequenced sample was CD4+ T cells from PBMCs. This chain's CDR3 is CSASRDGFSYEQYF. The CDR3 DNA sequence: TGCAGTGCCAGCCGGGACGGTTTCTCCTACGAGCAGTACTTC.